A single sample is the source of the 7 T cell receptor beta chains below, sequenced in a study of human T cells and chemical hapten exposure. TCRdb re-analysed the RACE reads in MiXCR, keeping a single row per CDR3 protein. The sample contains under 75,000 distinct CDR3 sequences, 8.5% of which appear only once. Noted time point: patch test 2, 6 weeks after DPC sensitization. Treatment here: therapeutic diphenylcyclopropenone sensitization with weekly scalp DPC. The sample here was whole blood, taken in connection with sensitization to the hapten diphenylcyclopropenone (DPC). These TCRs come from a woman in her 50s with alopecia areata. Some clones in this sample may be carry-over from other donors' samples.

The chain couples TRBV19 to TRBJ2-5, with D uncertain. The CDR3 length is 15 residues. Germline V lookup: CDR1 LNHDA, CDR2 SQIVND (reference sequence). Trimming stripped 4 bases from V and 0 bases from J, with 12 bases between. CDR3 in amino acids: CASSSGGAYQETQYF. The CDR3 DNA follows: TGTGCCAGTAGTAGCGGCGGAGCGTACCAAGAGACCCAGTACTTC.

The table lists this clonotype with a few counts. The rearrangement links TRBV6-1 to TRBJ1-1, with D unresolved. Trimming shortened V by 5 bases and J by 1 base, and 8 bases separated the two germline ends. The V gene's germline CDR1 is MNHNS and CDR2 SASEGT. This CDR3 has 13 residues. The CDR3 DNA reads TGTGCCAGCAGTCTATGGAGGAACACTGAAGCTTTCTTT. It translates to CASSLWRNTEAFF.

This clonotype was detected only a few times. The chain carries TRBV28 and TRBJ2-1; 10 nucleotides agree with TRBD2. CDR3 size: 17 residues. Germline-derived CDR1 and CDR2 are MDHEN and SYDVKM. Losses at the gene ends were 2 bases for V and 4 bases for J; bases not matched to a gene: 8. CDR3 protein: CASSLAASGSGYNEQFF. The CDR3 nucleotides are TGTGCCAGCAGTTTAGCGGCTAGCGGGAGTGGGTACAATGAGCAGTTCTTC.

V gene TRBV3-1 combines with J gene TRBJ2-7; TRBD2 agrees at 7 bases. The CDR3 totals 16 residues. Germline CDR1 and CDR2: LGHDT and YNNKEL (reference sequence). The V gene end was trimmed by 4 bases and the J gene end by 1 base; junction bases not matched to a gene: 10. As DNA, the CDR3 is TGTGCCAGCAGCCCCCAAAGTGGGCGGGGGTCCTACGAGCAGTACTTC. Encoded protein: CASSPQSGRGSYEQYF.

The rearrangement joins TRBV7-2 to TRBJ2-7; D call uncertain. V lost 5 bases, J lost 2 bases, and 10 bases lay in between. CDR3 size: 13 residues. The germline V gene encodes CDR1 SGHTA and CDR2 FQGNSA. The CDR3 DNA follows: TGTGCCAGCAGCCCCCCGGGCGCCTACGAGCAGTACTTC. Translated, it gives CASSPPGAYEQYF.

V usage is TRBV13 and J usage is TRBJ2-1; TRBD1 matches at 10 bases. After removal of 1 base from V and 7 bases from J, the junction contained 4 bases not matched to a gene. Germline values: CDR1 PRHDT, CDR2 FYEKMQ (reference sequence). This CDR3 contains 15 residues. In DNA form, the CDR3 reads TGTGCCAGCAGCTTAGAGGGACAGGGGCTAAATGAGCAGTTCTTC. This translates into CASSLEGQGLNEQFF.

There are a few counts of this clonotype. The chain links TRBV7-2 to TRBJ2-3; TRBD2 agrees at 11 bases. Germline CDR1 and CDR2: SGHTA and FQGNSA. V lost 3 bases and J lost 4; bases outside the gene matches: 6. This CDR3 has 16 residues. CDR3 loop: CASSFGSGGAPDTQYF. The CDR3 bases are TGTGCCAGCAGCTTTGGTAGCGGGGGGGCCCCAGATACGCAGTATTTT.